This note documents a single T cell receptor beta chain sequence. Its antigen is unknown. This sample was included in a study of OX40 agonist ivuxolimab in advanced cancers. Study details: The dose of intravenous ivuxolimab that patients received every 2 weeks ranged from 0.01 to 10 mg/kg. The group had a mean age of 60 years, ranged from 23 to 79, and was 80% to 85% male. General study findings and limits: Among T cells, CD8+ cells averaged more expanded clones than CD4+ cells.

The CDR3 totals 14 residues. V lost 4 bases, J lost 3 bases, and 11 bases lay in between. The germline V gene has CDR1 SGHDT and CDR2 YYEEEE. Samples of blood were obtained at baseline, on cycle 4 day 1, and on cycle 7 day 1. The repertoire was sequenced with immunoSEQ multiplex PCR; TCRdb's copy has only in-frame clones and lacks some. Here the sample spans 35,000 to 45,000 clones, 70% to 90% being singletons. The V gene is TRBV5-6, the J gene TRBJ2-1, with D maybe TRBD2 (7 bases). The sequencing here drew on CD4+ or CD8+ T cells sorted from blood, taken in a trial of the OX40 agonist ivuxolimab. The clonotype was recovered from an adult with an advanced solid tumor such as melanoma, head and neck, liver or kidney cancer. CDR3 protein: CASSGGAYYNEQFF. In DNA, the CDR3 is TGTGCCAGCAGCGGGGGGGCCTACTACAATGAGCAGTTCTTC.